The rows below give T cell receptor beta chains drawn from one sample of a study of patients and donors after allogeneic stem cell transplantation. TCRdb processed the RT-PCR reads anew with MiXCR; each CDR3 protein has one entry. The repertoire consists of fewer than 60,000 distinct CDR3 sequences, with less than 15% occurring once and the leading ten covering about a third. The sequenced sample was blood, either unsorted or a sorted T cell fraction (not recorded which). These receptors all come from a human donor who was either an allogeneic HSCT recipient or a stem cell or donor lymphocyte infusion donor (not recorded which). It is not recorded whose cells these are; they may come from a transplant donor. CDR3s include the opening cysteine and the closing phenylalanine or tryptophan. Each record gives: V gene, D gene, CDR3 length, J gene, clone size, CDR3 protein, CDR3 DNA. D genes are given only for firm matches. Clone size is shown for a subset of rows, as once, few, many or a class of expanded clone.

TRBV19,.,16,TRBJ1-1,many,CASSIVLGAFNTEAFF,TGTGCCAGTAGTATAGTATTAGGGGCGTTCAACACTGAAGCTTTCTTT
TRBV9,TRBD1,14,TRBJ2-1,.,CASRGTGDYNEQFF,TGTGCCAGCAGGGGGACAGGGGATTACAATGAGCAGTTCTTC
TRBV7-2,.,13,TRBJ2-1,few,CASSRPPYNEQFF,TGTGCCAGCAGCCGCCCCCCGTACAATGAGCAGTTCTTC
TRBV20-1,.,14,TRBJ1-1,many,CSARARLGLPEAFF,TGCAGTGCTAGAGCCCGGTTGGGCCTCCCTGAAGCTTTCTTT
TRBV19,.,14,TRBJ2-7,few,CASSIGGLFYEQYF,TGTGCCAGTAGTATAGGAGGTCTCTTCTACGAGCAGTACTTC
TRBV7-9,.,14,TRBJ2-5,many,CASSLLGVQETQYF,TGTGCCAGCAGCTTACTGGGCGTCCAAGAGACCCAGTACTTC
TRBV5-1,.,15,TRBJ2-1,few,CASSFFPGPGNEQFF,TGCGCCAGCAGCTTTTTCCCAGGTCCGGGGAATGAGCAGTTCTTC
TRBV10-3,TRBD2,15,TRBJ2-7,.,CAIIKTSGSSYEQYF,TGTGCCATCATTAAGACTAGCGGCAGCTCCTACGAGCAGTACTTC
TRBV7-9,TRBD2,14,TRBJ2-1,few,CASGTSGPYNEQFF,TGTGCCAGCGGGACTAGCGGCCCCTACAATGAGCAGTTCTTC
TRBV6-2/TRBV6-3,.,12,TRBJ1-1,once,CASSYRSTEAFF,TGTGCCAGCAGTTATCGGTCGACTGAAGCTTTCTTT
TRBV3-1,.,16,TRBJ2-1,many,CASSQDWVAPYNEQFF,TGTGCCAGCAGCCAAGATTGGGTTGCCCCGTACAATGAGCAGTTCTTC
TRBV27,TRBD1,14,TRBJ2-7,.,CASSLLGQTYEQYF,TGTGCCAGCAGTTTATTGGGACAGACCTACGAGCAGTACTTC
TRBV6-5,.,14,TRBJ1-5,.,CASSLGHPNQPQHF,TGTGCCAGCAGCCTCGGACACCCGAATCAGCCCCAGCATTTT
TRBV7-8,.,17,TRBJ1-2,many,CASSLNPGVLEWDGYTF,TGTGCCAGCAGCTTAAATCCGGGGGTGCTGGAATGGGACGGCTACACCTTC
TRBV9,.,12,TRBJ2-7,.,CASSVSGLEQYF,TGTGCCAGCAGCGTATCAGGGCTCGAGCAGTACTTC
TRBV6-5,.,15,TRBJ2-1,.,CASSTATLSYNEQFF,TGTGCCAGCAGTACCGCAACACTCTCCTACAATGAGCAGTTCTTC